Listed below are T cell receptor beta chains from one sample, sequenced in a study of beta chain features in type 1 diabetes. Method: immunoSEQ multiplex PCR; TCRdb's copy keeps in-frame clones and lacks some. The data hold 970,000 or so clones, with 17% observed a single time. The sample taken for sequencing was naive CD4+ T cells from blood. Receptors originate from a woman aged 18-35 years in good health. The CDR3 runs from the conserved cysteine through the conserved F or W. The D gene is left open where the match is weak. Size is stated for part of the rows, as once, few or many counts, or as a class when the clone is expanded.

j_gene	abundance	d_gene	v_gene	CDR3aa	CDR3nt
TRBJ2-1	NA	TRBD2	TRBV29-1	CSVLSGSSYNEQFF	TGCAGCGTCCTTAGCGGGAGCTCCTACAATGAGCAGTTCTTC
TRBJ2-2	few	NA	TRBV7-8	CASSSGLSNTGELFF	TGTGCCAGCAGCTCGGGACTTTCGAACACCGGGGAGCTGTTTTTT
TRBJ2-1	few	TRBD2	TRBV7-3	CASSSLAGVGNEQFF	TGTGCCAGCAGCTCACTAGCGGGAGTGGGTAATGAGCAGTTCTTC
TRBJ2-3	NA	NA	TRBV29-1	CSVGLTASITDTQYF	TGCAGCGTTGGGTTGACAGCATCAATCACAGATACGCAGTATTTT
TRBJ1-5	few	NA	TRBV28	CASSLSPWGEWSNQPQHF	TGTGCCAGCAGTTTATCTCCCTGGGGGGAATGGAGCAATCAGCCCCAGCATTTT
TRBJ2-5	few	NA	TRBV20-1	CSALEETQYF	TGCAGTGCCTTGGAAGAGACCCAGTACTTC
TRBJ2-5	few	TRBD2	TRBV7-8	CASSLSRGTSRMETQYF	TGTGCCAGCAGCTTATCTCGGGGGACTAGCCGGATGGAGACCCAGTACTTC
TRBJ2-7	few	TRBD1	TRBV9	CASSDRQGVGEQYF	TGTGCCAGCAGCGATCGACAGGGCGTGGGCGAGCAGTACTTC
TRBJ2-7	NA	NA	TRBV19	CASSSTSTGDYEQYF	TGTGCCAGTAGTTCAACCTCTACAGGAGACTACGAGCAGTACTTC
TRBJ2-7	few	TRBD2	TRBV18	CASSRTSGSAYEQYF	TGTGCCAGCTCAAGGACTAGCGGGTCCGCCTACGAGCAGTACTTC
TRBJ1-1	NA	TRBD1	TRBV2	CASRDRGSSTEAFF	TGTGCCAGCAGGGACAGGGGTTCTAGCACTGAAGCTTTCTTT